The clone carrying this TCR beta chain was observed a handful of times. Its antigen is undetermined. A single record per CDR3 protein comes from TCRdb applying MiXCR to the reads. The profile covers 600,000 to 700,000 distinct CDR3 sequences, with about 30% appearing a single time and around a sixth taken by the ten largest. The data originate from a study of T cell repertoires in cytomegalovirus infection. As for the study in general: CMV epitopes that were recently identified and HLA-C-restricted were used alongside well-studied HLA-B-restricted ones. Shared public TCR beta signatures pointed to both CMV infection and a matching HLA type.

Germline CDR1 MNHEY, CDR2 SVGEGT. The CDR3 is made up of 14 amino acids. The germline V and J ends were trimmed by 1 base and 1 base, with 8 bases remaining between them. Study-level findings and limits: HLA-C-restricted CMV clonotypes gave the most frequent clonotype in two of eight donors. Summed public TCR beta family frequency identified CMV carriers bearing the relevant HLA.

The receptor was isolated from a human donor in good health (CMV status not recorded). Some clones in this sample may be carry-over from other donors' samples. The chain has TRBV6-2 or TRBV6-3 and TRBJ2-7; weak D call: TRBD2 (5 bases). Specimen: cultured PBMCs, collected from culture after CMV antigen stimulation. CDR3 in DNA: TGTGCCAGCAGTTACTTACGGGGTTCCTACGAGCAGTACTTC. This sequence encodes CASSYLRGSYEQYF.